The 25 T cell receptor beta chains presented below share a single source sample, sequenced in a study of post-analysis software for immune sequencing data. Study-level results: Roughly 5 TRBV segments (TRBV5-6, TRBV5-1 and TRBV20-1 among them) occurred more frequently in patients than in controls.

Their target antigens are unknown. Each TCR beta cDNA library carried unique molecular identifiers. TCRdb re-called the PCR reads through MiXCR, storing one row per CDR3 protein. The sample yields approximately 770,000 distinct CDR3 sequences, roughly 46% seen once. Source material: blood. Source of these receptors: a girl aged 10-17 years with multiple sclerosis.

The chain couples TRBV20-1 to TRBJ2-7, with 9 bases identical to TRBD1. V gave up 2 bases and J gave up 6 bases; unmatched junction bases: 8. The CDR3 contains 14 residues. Germline CDR1 reads DFQATT; CDR2 reads SNEGSKA (reference sequence). CDR3 residues: CSARRQGGRGEQYF. In DNA form, the CDR3 reads TGCAGTGCTAGAAGACAGGGGGGCCGAGGCGAGCAGTACTTC.

This clonotype has just a few counts. The gene calls are TRBV10-3 and TRBJ2-3; D gene uncertain. The CDR3 length is 13 residues. The V gene's germline CDR1 is ENHRY and CDR2 SYGVKD. Trimming left V 3 bases short and J 2 bases short, with 6 bases between. CDR3 nucleotide sequence: TGTGCCATCAGTGATGGAGCCACAGATACGCAGTATTTT. Amino acid sequence: CAISDGATDTQYF.

This chain uses TRBV2 with TRBJ1-5; D uncertain. The length of the CDR3 is 13 residues. CDR1 and CDR2 (germline): SNHLY, FYNNEI. Deletions cut 4 bases from V and 6 bases from J, with 10 bases between. This CDR3 reads CASSVGDSQPQHF. CDR3 DNA: TGTGCCAGCAGTGTCGGGGATAGTCAGCCCCAGCATTTT.

This clonotype showed up just once. The genes are TRBV7-2 and TRBJ2-7, with 7 bases identical to TRBD2. From germline, CDR1 is SGHTA and CDR2 FQGNSA. The ends lost 5 bases at V and 0 bases at J; junction bases unmatched: 7. The length of the CDR3 is 15 residues. CDR3 sequence (DNA): TGTGCCAGCAGCCTATGGCTAGCGGCCTCCTACGAGCAGTACTTC. Translating it yields CASSLWLAASYEQYF.

The J gene is TRBJ1-2, the V gene TRBV7-2, with a weak D call TRBD1 (6 bases). CDR1 is SGHTA, CDR2 FQGNSA, per germline. This CDR3 region has 15 residues. V lost 0 bases and J 7 bases, leaving 15 bases between the germline ends. The CDR3 region is CASSLAGGLLSGYTF. CDR3 nucleotides: TGTGCCAGCAGCTTAGCTGGGGGGCTTTTAAGTGGCTACACCTTC.

This clonotype was counted only a few times. The gene calls are TRBV12-3 or TRBV12-4 and TRBJ1-2; D gene unclear. Trimming cost V 2 bases and J 0 bases, with 10 bases left between them. This CDR3 contains 15 residues. The CDR3 loop is CASSLRSETNYGYTF. The CDR3 bases are TGTGCCAGCAGTTTACGCAGTGAAACTAACTATGGCTACACCTTC.

J is TRBJ2-1 and V is TRBV5-1; the D is unclear. The CDR3 consists of 13 residues. Deletions cut 0 bases from V and 5 bases from J, with 6 bases between. Germline values: CDR1 SGHRS, CDR2 YFSETQ. The CDR3 sequence is CASSLEPNNEQFF. In DNA form, the CDR3 reads TGCGCCAGCAGCTTGGAGCCTAACAATGAGCAGTTCTTC.

The gene calls are TRBV5-1 and TRBJ2-5, with 11 bases aligning to TRBD2. CDR3 size: 15 residues. The V gene's germline CDR1 is SGHRS and CDR2 YFSETQ. The trim removed 4 bases at V and 11 bases at J, leaving 13 bases unmatched. The CDR3 DNA follows: TGCGCCAGCAGCCGCGGGACTAGCGGTAGTTCGGAGCAGTACTTC. Protein: CASSRGTSGSSEQYF. The full variable domain, its missing parts supplied by reference TRBV5-1 and TRBJ2-5, is KAGVTQTPRYLIKTRGQQVTLSCSPISGHRSVSWYQQTPGQGLQFLFEYFSETQRNKGNFPGRFSGRQFSNSRSEMNVSTLELGDSALYLCASSRGTSGSSEQYFGPGTRLLVL.

The chain employs TRBV5-4 and TRBJ2-5; 9 nucleotides agree with TRBD1. V shed 4 bases, J shed 1 base, and the junction held 8 bases outside the gene matches. The CDR3 extends over 16 amino acids. Germline V lookup: CDR1 SGHNT, CDR2 YYREEE (reference sequence). The CDR3 is CASSIKQGAPQETQYF. The CDR3 region has the DNA TGTGCCAGCAGCATTAAACAGGGGGCACCCCAAGAGACCCAGTACTTC.

The chain recombines TRBV20-1 with TRBJ2-7; D gene unclear. The CDR3 loop spans 14 amino acids. In germline, CDR1 is DFQATT, CDR2 SNEGSKA (reference sequence). Deletions cut 0 bases from V and 4 bases from J, with 13 bases between. CDR3 nucleotides: TGCAGTGCTAGAGATTTGTATCAGTTATACGAGCAGTACTTC. Translation gives CSARDLYQLYEQYF.

V gene TRBV7-9 combines with J gene TRBJ2-3; no clear D. The germline CDR1 and CDR2 sequences are SEHNR and FQNEAQ (reference sequence). V lost 5 bases and J lost 5, with 17 bases in between. CDR3 length: 15 amino acids. DNA for the CDR3: TGTGCCAGCAGCGGCCAAAGTATGACACAAGATACGCAGTATTTT. Amino acids: CASSGQSMTQDTQYF.

This chain joins TRBV6-5 and TRBJ2-7; D uncertain. V shed 0 bases and J shed 6 bases, with 9 bases lying between them. Germline V CDR1 and CDR2: MNHEY, SVGAGI. CDR3 length equals 13 residues. The CDR3 DNA reads TGTGCCAGCAGTTACTCTCCGGGTAGCGAGCAGTACTTC. It codes for CASSYSPGSEQYF.

The chain joins TRBV27 to TRBJ2-2; D is undetermined. From germline, CDR1 is MNHEY and CDR2 SMNVEV (reference sequence). The CDR3 loop spans 14 amino acids. V gave up 2 bases and J gave up 0 bases, with 4 bases separating them. The CDR3 reads CASSLPSNTGELFF. The CDR3 DNA follows: TGTGCCAGCAGTTTACCCTCGAACACCGGGGAGCTGTTTTTT.

This clonotype was seen many times. The genes are TRBV4-2 and TRBJ2-1; the D call may be TRBD1 or TRBD2 (5 bases each). V was cut by 0 bases and J by 8 bases, with 20 bases left in between. In germline, CDR1 is LGHNA, CDR2 YNFKEQ. CDR3 length: 17 amino acids. CDR3 DNA: TGTGCCAGCAGCCAAGAAGGACTGGGGCAGGGTAAGGATGAGCAGTTCTTC. Its protein is CASSQEGLGQGKDEQFF.

This chain connects TRBV3-1 to TRBJ2-1; 8 nucleotides match TRBD2. With V trimmed by 3 bases and J by 6 bases, 13 bases remained unmatched. Germline V gene lookup returns CDR1 LGHDT and CDR2 YNNKEL (reference sequence). CDR3 size: 17 residues. The DNA of the CDR3 is TGTGCCAGCAGCCACCCACTGAAAAGCGGGAGTCTCAATGAGCAGTTCTTC. As protein: CASSHPLKSGSLNEQFF.

The table lists this clonotype with a few counts. The chain uses TRBV6-6 and TRBJ1-4, with a possible D match to TRBD1 (6 bases). CDR3 length equals 14 residues. The germline V and J ends were trimmed by 6 bases and 5 bases, with 13 bases remaining between them. Per the germline V gene, CDR1 is MNHNY and CDR2 is SVGAGI (reference sequence). DNA for the CDR3: TGTGCCAGCAGCTCGGGGGCCCGGAATGAAAAACTGTTTTTT. Protein sequence: CASSSGARNEKLFF.

This clonotype was observed once. This chain joins TRBV20-1 and TRBJ2-5; 10 bases match TRBD2. CDR3 length equals 15 residues. Germline assignment: CDR1 DFQATT and CDR2 SNEGSKA (reference sequence). After removal of 6 bases from V and 1 base from J, the junction contained 8 bases not matched to a gene. The chain's CDR3 is CSARGGLAFQETQYF. CDR3 nucleotides: TGCAGTGCGAGGGGGGGACTAGCGTTCCAAGAGACCCAGTACTTC.

The chain uses TRBV29-1 and TRBJ2-1; D is perhaps TRBD1 or TRBD2 (5 bases each). Germline values: CDR1 SQVTM, CDR2 ANQGSEA. The CDR3 length is 12 residues. Between the trimmed V and J ends, which lost 4 bases and 7 bases, there was a span of 11 bases. The CDR3 here is CSVGGTTNEQFF. The CDR3 region has the DNA TGCAGCGTTGGGGGGACCACAAATGAGCAGTTCTTC.

The chain has TRBV12-3 or TRBV12-4 and TRBJ1-4; 7 bases fit TRBD1. The trim removed 5 bases at V and 8 bases at J, leaving 8 bases unmatched. CDR3 length equals 14 residues. The CDR3 here is CASSPRQGGEKLFF. As DNA, the CDR3 is TGTGCCAGCAGTCCACGACAGGGTGGGGAAAAACTGTTTTTT.

The V call is TRBV2, the J call TRBJ1-6; a weak D match, TRBD1 (5 bases). The CDR3 length is 14 residues. V lost 4 bases and J lost 7, with 11 bases in between. Germline assignment: CDR1 SNHLY and CDR2 FYNNEI. For the CDR3, the DNA is TGTGCCAGCAGTGTGGGGACGGTCAATTCACCCCTCCACTTT. Translation: CASSVGTVNSPLHF.

The chain combines TRBV5-8 with TRBJ2-7, with a possible D match to TRBD2 (5 bases). The CDR3 has 13 residues. V lost 2 bases to trimming and J lost 4 bases, with 10 bases between them. CDR1 SGHTS and CDR2 YDEGEE come from the germline V gene. CDR3 DNA sequence: TGTGCCAGCAGCTTCGGACTGATATACGAGCAGTACTTC. Translated: CASSFGLIYEQYF. Full variable domain (missing parts from reference TRBV5-8 and TRBJ2-7): EAGVTQSPTHLIKTRGQQATLRCSPISGHTSVYWYQQALGLGLQFLLWYDEGEERNRGNFPPRFSGRQFPNYSSELNVNALELEDSALYLCASSFGLIYEQYFGPGTRLTVT.

The sample holds a few counts of this clonotype. This chain links TRBV4-2 with TRBJ2-5, with D perhaps matching TRBD2 (5 bases). Trimming removed 4 bases from V and 3 bases from J, with 15 bases in between. This CDR3 is built from 15 residues. CDR1 and CDR2 from the germline V gene are LGHNA and YNFKEQ. DNA for the CDR3: TGTGCCAGCAGCCCCCTAAGGACTGGAGAAGAGACCCAGTACTTC. Translated: CASSPLRTGEETQYF.

The chain links TRBV29-1 to TRBJ2-1; no firm D call. The CDR3 has 8 amino acids. Germline V gene sequence: CDR1 SQVTM, CDR2 ANQGSEA. V was pared by 3 bases and J by 15 bases, with 6 bases between. CDR3 sequence: CSVEFGFF. The CDR3 DNA follows: TGCAGCGTTGAGTTTGGGTTCTTC.

Only a few counts were recorded for this clonotype. The chain is built from TRBV10-3 and TRBJ2-5; TRBD1 is a possible D gene (5 bases). V was shortened by 11 bases and J by 3 bases, with 13 bases between the two germline ends. The CDR3 runs to 12 residues. Germline V lookup: CDR1 ENHRY, CDR2 SYGVKD. The CDR3 loop is CAVGQEEETQYF. The CDR3 region has the DNA TGTGCCGTGGGGCAGGAAGAAGAGACCCAGTACTTC.

J is TRBJ2-1 and V is TRBV6-1; 10 bases fit TRBD2. There are 16 residues in the CDR3. Per the germline V gene, CDR1 is MNHNS and CDR2 is SASEGT. Trimming at V came to 6 bases and at J to 3 bases, leaving 8 bases not matched to a gene. In DNA form, the CDR3 reads TGTGCCAGCAGGCGACTAGCGGGCGCCTACTACAATGAGCAGTTCTTC. It specifies CASRRLAGAYYNEQFF.